One and the same sample provided the 19 T cell receptor beta chains below, sequenced in a study of early T cells in non-severe SARS-CoV-2 infection. TCRdb reanalysed the 5' RACE reads using MiXCR and keeps one entry per CDR3 protein. The table records tens of thousands of distinct CDR3 sequences, approximately 13% of them present only once. The sample consisted of whole blood. The receptors here all came from an adult who was a healthcare worker with PCR-confirmed SARS-CoV-2 infection or an uninfected control (not recorded which).

At least ten counts were recorded for this clonotype. The chain combines TRBV20-1 with TRBJ1-6, with 8 bases aligning to TRBD1. The germline V gene has CDR1 DFQATT and CDR2 SNEGSKA (reference sequence). Trimming removed 6 bases from V and 9 bases from J; junction bases left unmatched: 16. The CDR3 spans 16 residues. CDR3 amino acids: CSADSPGGRGSSPLHF. DNA for the CDR3: TGCAGTGCCGACAGTCCAGGGGGCAGAGGGAGTTCACCCCTCCACTTT.

The V call is TRBV5-4, the J call TRBJ2-7; D is unresolved. Deletions cut 0 bases from V and 4 bases from J, with 8 bases between. The V gene's germline CDR1 is SGHNT and CDR2 YYREEE (reference sequence). The length of the CDR3 is 13 residues. Here the CDR3 reads CASSLEQKYEQYF. The CDR3 coding sequence is TGTGCCAGCAGCTTGGAACAGAAATACGAGCAGTACTTC.

The table lists this clonotype with many counts. The chain is built from TRBV29-1 and TRBJ1-1, with D maybe TRBD1 (5 bases). The V end was cut by 0 bases, the J end by 2 bases, with 13 bases between. The CDR3 has 15 amino acids. The germline gives CDR1 SQVTM, CDR2 ANQGSEA. This CDR3 reads CSVEDGDSSNTEAFF. The CDR3, as DNA: TGCAGCGTTGAAGATGGGGACTCGAGTAACACTGAAGCTTTCTTT.

This rearrangement joins TRBV5-1 to TRBJ2-2; TRBD2 might be the D (5 bases). Trimming pared 0 bases from V and 0 bases from J, leaving 6 bases between. Germline CDR1 reads SGHRS; CDR2 reads YFSETQ. The CDR3 is made up of 15 amino acids. The CDR3 DNA reads TGCGCCAGCAGCTTGGAGAGGGCGAACACCGGGGAGCTGTTTTTT. Translating gives CASSLERANTGELFF.

This clonotype was observed many times. The CDR3, as DNA: TGTGCCAGCAGCCAAGATGGGGGAAGTAGCTATGGCTACACCTTC. As protein: CASSQDGGSSYGYTF. The chain has TRBV14 and TRBJ1-2, with D possibly TRBD1 on 5 matching bases. Trimming removed 0 bases from V and 4 bases from J, with 12 bases in between. This CDR3 comprises 15 residues. The V gene's germline CDR1 is SGHDN and CDR2 FVKESK.

The gene calls are TRBV18 and TRBJ2-1, with TRBD2 identical over 7 bases. The CDR3 has 15 amino acids. Germline-derived CDR1 and CDR2 are KGHSH and LQKENI. V shed 2 bases, J shed 2 bases, and the junction held 3 bases outside the gene matches. The CDR3 reads CASSPAGEAYNEQFF. The CDR3 DNA sequence: TGTGCCAGCTCACCAGCGGGGGAGGCCTACAATGAGCAGTTCTTC.

This clonotype was seen a handful of times. The V gene is TRBV28, the J gene TRBJ2-7; 7 bases map to TRBD1. CDR3 length: 14 amino acids. V lost 5 bases to trimming and J lost 4 bases; unmatched junction nucleotides: 8. Germline V lookup: CDR1 MDHEN, CDR2 SYDVKM. CDR3 region: CASSLDRSLYEQYF. The CDR3 bases are TGTGCCAGCAGTCTGGACAGGTCCCTTTACGAGCAGTACTTC.

This clonotype was detected only a few times. V is TRBV11-1 and J is TRBJ1-1; 9 positions agree with TRBD1. CDR3 length equals 14 residues. The germline CDR1 and CDR2 sequences are SGHAT and FQDESV (reference sequence). V was clipped by 5 bases and J by 6 bases; unmatched bases: 7. As DNA, the CDR3 is TGTGCCAGCAGCATAACAGGGGGCGTCGCTGAAGCTTTCTTT. This codes for CASSITGGVAEAFF.

This clonotype was counted a few times. The rearrangement links TRBV6-6 to TRBJ2-5; 7 nucleotides align to TRBD1. The CDR3 is 16 amino acids. With 5 bases clipped from V and 5 bases from J, the junction kept 14 bases outside the gene matches. In germline, CDR1 is MNHNY, CDR2 SVGAGI (reference sequence). CDR3 amino acids: CASSRATGALGETQYF. The CDR3 bases are TGTGCCAGCAGTAGGGCCACAGGGGCTTTGGGGGAGACCCAGTACTTC.

This clonotype was seen at least ten times. V gene TRBV7-2 combines with J gene TRBJ2-7; no firm D call. Trimming took 1 base from V and 0 from J, leaving 19 bases between them. Germline loops: CDR1 SGHTA, CDR2 FQGNSA. This CDR3 region has 18 residues. The CDR3 nucleotides read TGTGCCAGCAGCTTAGGTGTGAATCCCTATCAAAGCTCCTACGAGCAGTACTTC. Translated: CASSLGVNPYQSSYEQYF. Using reference TRBV7-2 and TRBJ2-7 for the parts outside the CDR3, the full variable domain is GAGVSQSPSNKVTEKGKDVELRCDPISGHTALYWYRQSLGQGLEFLIYFQGNSAPDKSGLPSDRFSAERTGGSVSTLTIQRTQQEDSAVYLCASSLGVNPYQSSYEQYFGPGTRLTVT.

This clonotype was seen just once. The chain uses TRBV29-1 and TRBJ2-5; 9 nucleotides agree with TRBD2. The CDR3 runs to 15 residues. Germline CDR1 is SQVTM and CDR2 is ANQGSEA. The V gene end was trimmed by 4 bases and the J gene end by 5 bases; junction bases not matched to a gene: 11. The DNA for the CDR3 is TGCAGCGTTGCGCCCGCGGGGGGGCGAGAGGAGACCCAGTACTTC. Its translation: CSVAPAGGREETQYF.

A single count supports this clonotype. This chain joins TRBV28 and TRBJ2-3; the D gene is possibly TRBD2 (6 bases). The V gene's germline CDR1 is MDHEN and CDR2 SYDVKM. The V end was cut by 1 base, the J end by 1 base, with 6 bases between. The CDR3 totals 14 residues. The CDR3 nucleotides read TGTGCCAGCAGTTTATCTAGCGGCACAGATACGCAGTATTTT. Translation gives CASSLSSGTDTQYF.

The chain employs TRBV3-1 and TRBJ2-3; TRBD2 is a possible D gene (6 bases). The CDR3 has 12 residues. The germline CDR1 and CDR2 sequences are LGHDT and YNNKEL (reference sequence). V was clipped by 4 bases and J by 7 bases, with 9 bases between them. CDR3 sequence: CASSPRTNTQYF. The CDR3 coding sequence is TGTGCCAGCAGCCCCCGGACTAATACGCAGTATTTT.

The chain recombines TRBV6-6 with TRBJ1-5; no reliable D call. The CDR3 loop spans 13 amino acids. The V end lost 7 bases, the J end lost 7 bases, and 14 bases lay between the germline ends. The V gene's germline CDR1 is MNHNY and CDR2 SVGAGI (reference sequence). The CDR3 sequence: CASTLWGEQPQHF. CDR3 DNA sequence: TGTGCCAGCACCTTATGGGGAGAACAGCCCCAGCATTTT.

This clonotype was observed many times. The rearrangement links TRBV27 to TRBJ2-3; D may be TRBD1 (7 bases). Trimming took off 6 bases at V and 6 bases at J, with 19 bases between the two ends. This CDR3 has 15 amino acids. In germline, CDR1 is MNHEY, CDR2 SMNVEV (reference sequence). The CDR3 reads CASRRGQLKTDTQYF. The CDR3 DNA sequence: TGTGCCAGCAGGCGGGGACAGCTCAAAACGGATACGCAGTATTTT.

The chain is built from TRBV12-3 or TRBV12-4 and TRBJ1-5; 7 bases are a match to TRBD1. Trimming cost V 6 bases and J 7 bases; bases outside gene matches: 6. This CDR3 spans 13 amino acids. The CDR3 nucleotides read TGTGCCAGCAGCAGGACAGGCAGACAGCCCCAGCATTTT. Translation gives CASSRTGRQPQHF.

This clonotype was seen repeatedly, ten times or more. This chain joins TRBV11-2 and TRBJ1-6, with TRBD1 matching over 8 bases. Looked up from germline, CDR1 is SGHAT and CDR2 is FQNNGV. Trimming took 0 bases from V and 0 from J; bases not matched to a gene: 13. The CDR3 has 21 residues. The CDR3 is CASSLERGTGPSSSYNSPLHF. The CDR3 nucleotides are TGTGCCAGCAGCTTAGAACGAGGGACAGGTCCCTCAAGCTCCTATAATTCACCCCTCCACTTT.

In its sample, this clonotype was seen a few times. The chain is built from TRBV7-8 and TRBJ2-2, with unresolved D. The CDR3 covers 13 residues. The V gene lost 5 bases and the J gene lost 4 bases, with 8 bases spanning the gap. Looked up from germline, CDR1 is SGHVS and CDR2 is FQNEAQ. As DNA, the CDR3 is TGTGCCAGCAGCCCTACCTTCACCGGGGAGCTGTTTTTT. Protein: CASSPTFTGELFF. The full variable domain, completed using reference TRBV7-8 and TRBJ2-2, is GAGVSQSPRYKVAKRGQDVALRCDPISGHVSLFWYQQALGQGPEFLTYFQNEAQLDKSGLPSDRFFAERPEGSVSTLKIQRTQQEDSAVYLCASSPTFTGELFFGEGSRLTVL.

This clonotype has ten or more counts. This chain uses TRBV15 with TRBJ2-7, with a weak D call TRBD1 (7 bases). V lost 0 bases to trimming and J lost 0 bases, with 24 bases between them. The CDR3 length is 20 residues. Germline V gives CDR1 LNHNV, CDR2 YYDKDF (reference sequence). This chain's CDR3 is CATSRESLLGGGQSSYEQYF. The CDR3 DNA sequence: TGTGCCACCAGCAGAGAAAGTCTCCTCGGAGGGGGACAGAGCTCCTACGAGCAGTACTTC.